The T cell receptor (beta chain) described here comes from a study of T cell responses to AZD1222 COVID-19 vaccine. Analyses pooled second doses at about 4 or about 12 weeks. Trimming pared 0 bases from V and 11 bases from J, leaving 15 bases between. The V gene's germline CDR1 is SGHNT and CDR2 YYREEE (reference sequence). The CDR3 is 15 amino acids. Study results and limitations: AZD1222 recipients seropositive at baseline numbered only five to seven.

Turning to this clone: Its target is not known.

The table came from immunoSEQ multiplex PCR; TCRdb's copy has only in-frame clones and leaves some out. The sample has around 19,000 clones, roughly 86% seen once; the top ten hold about 8.7%. The chain links TRBV5-4 to TRBJ1-6; D remains ambiguous. This clonotype originated in an adult who received the AZD1222 COVID-19 vaccine. This material consisted of peripheral blood, taken 28 days after the second AZD1222 dose. In DNA form, the CDR3 reads TGTGCCAGCAGCTTGGATCTGCCATCGGGGACACCCCTCCACTTT. Translating gives CASSLDLPSGTPLHF.